By sample fraction, the clone carrying this T cell receptor gamma chain is medium-sized. J lost 10 bases, V lost 0 bases, and 0 bases had no gene match. The germline V gene has CDR1 GITISATS and CDR2 ISYDGTV (reference sequence). There are 14 residues in the CDR3. The sample is drawn from a study of gamma-delta T cells after stem cell transplantation. TCRdb redid clone calling on the RT-PCR reads using CATT. The table has about 2,100 gamma-chain clones, around 6.3% seen once. The sequence derives from a human donor. It is not recorded whose cells these are; they may come from a transplant donor. This chain links TRGV9 with TRGJP. The sequenced material came from gamma-delta T cells. As DNA, the CDR3 is TGTGCCTTGTGGGAGGTGTTGGGCAAAAAAATCAAGGTATTT. Amino acid sequence: CALWEVLGKKIKVF.